This T cell receptor beta chain was identified during a study of OX40 agonist ivuxolimab in advanced cancers. As for the study in general: Every 2 weeks, ivuxolimab was infused into the patients intravenously at between 0.01 and 10 mg/kg.

The germline CDR1 and CDR2 sequences are SGHNT and YYREEE (reference sequence). The trim removed 3 bases at V and 0 bases at J, leaving 10 bases unmatched. The CDR3 sequence is 18 residues long. Generated by immunoSEQ multiplex PCR, the TCRdb table keeps only in-frame clones and is missing some. Of fewer than 35,000 clones listed, about nine tenths are singletons. The chain couples TRBV5-4 to TRBJ2-1, with 9 bases aligning to TRBD2. The sequence was obtained from an adult with an advanced solid tumor such as melanoma, head and neck, liver or kidney cancer. Material: CD4+ or CD8+ T cells sorted from blood, obtained in a trial of the OX40 agonist ivuxolimab. The CDR3 DNA sequence: TGTGCCAGCAGCTCGGGGCGGGGGGGTTTCAGCTCCTACAATGAGCAGTTCTTC. Its protein product is CASSSGRGGFSSYNEQFF.